The next 31 T cell receptor beta chains were all read from a single sample in a study of CD8 T cells in ankylosing spondylitis. In TCRdb, the 5' RACE reads were re-called with MiXCR into one record per CDR3 protein. The sample yields about 250,000 distinct CDR3 sequences, more than 9% seen once. The sample consisted of blood, either unsorted or a sorted T cell fraction (not recorded which). These receptors were taken from a male donor with ankylosing spondylitis or in good health (not recorded which).

A few counts support this clonotype. The chain uses TRBV10-3 and TRBJ2-2, with no clear D. V lost 6 bases and J lost 8, with 16 bases in between. The CDR3 spans 14 residues. Germline loops: CDR1 ENHRY, CDR2 SYGVKD. CDR3 amino acids: CAIRPLSDGGELFF. The DNA for the CDR3 is TGTGCCATCAGACCCTTGAGTGATGGTGGGGAGCTGTTTTTT.

The chain carries TRBV3-1 and TRBJ2-5; possibly TRBD1 for D (6 bases). The CDR3 sequence is 16 residues long. The germline V and J ends were trimmed by 0 bases and 3 bases, with 14 bases remaining between them. The V gene's germline CDR1 is LGHDT and CDR2 YNNKEL (reference sequence). CDR3 protein: CASSQDLTGAKETQYF. Written as DNA, the CDR3 is TGTGCCAGCAGCCAAGATCTGACAGGTGCTAAAGAGACCCAGTACTTC.

This clonotype appeared many times. This chain uses TRBV29-1 with TRBJ2-4, with D unresolved. Trimming removed 1 base from V and 9 bases from J, with 7 bases in between. From germline, CDR1 is SQVTM and CDR2 ANQGSEA. This CDR3 region has 11 residues. CDR3 DNA sequence: TGCAGCGTTGAAGTGAATAGCATTCAGTACTTC. It is translated as CSVEVNSIQYF. Filled out from reference TRBV29-1 and TRBJ2-4, the complete variable domain reads SAVISQKPSRDICQRGTSLTIQCQVDSQVTMMFWYRQQPGQSLTLIATANQGSEATYESGFVIDKFPISRPNLTFSTLTVSNMSPEDSSIYLCSVEVNSIQYFGAGTRLSVL.

This clonotype was counted at least ten times. The chain has TRBV29-1 and TRBJ1-2; TRBD1 is a possible D gene (5 bases). Germline assignment: CDR1 SQVTM and CDR2 ANQGSEA. The CDR3 covers 12 residues. Trimming took 4 bases from V and 6 from J, leaving 12 bases between them. The CDR3 protein is CSVGQGADGYTF. Here the CDR3 DNA reads TGCAGCGTTGGTCAAGGGGCGGATGGCTACACCTTC.

The CDR3 DNA sequence: TGTGCCAGCAGCCATCCCTCGGGGGGGCCGACCTACAATGAGCAGTTCTTC. Protein: CASSHPSGGPTYNEQFF. The rearrangement uses TRBV4-2 and TRBJ2-1; TRBD2 aligns across 8 bases. Germline CDR1 reads LGHNA; CDR2 reads YNFKEQ. The CDR3 loop spans 17 amino acids. V trimming: 3 bases; J trimming: 2 bases; junction bases outside the gene matches: 9.

This clonotype came up many times. This sequence joins TRBV5-1 and TRBJ2-7; D is perhaps TRBD2 (6 bases). Per the germline V gene, CDR1 is SGHRS and CDR2 is YFSETQ. The V and J ends lost 3 bases and 6 bases respectively, with 19 bases between them. The CDR3 extends over 15 amino acids. CDR3 nucleotides: TGCGCCAGCAGCTCCCGGGGGAGGCCGGGCATCGAGCAGTACTTC. Residues: CASSSRGRPGIEQYF.

The rearrangement links TRBV29-1 to TRBJ1-2; 8 bases map to TRBD1. V lost 4 bases and J lost 2; bases outside the gene matches: 3. CDR3 length equals 13 residues. CDR1 and CDR2 (germline): SQVTM, ANQGSEA. Here the CDR3 DNA reads TGCAGCGTTGGACAGGGGCCCAACTATGGCTACACCTTC. Its protein is CSVGQGPNYGYTF.

This clonotype was detected many times. J is TRBJ2-2 and V is TRBV27, with D perhaps TRBD2 (6 bases). Looked up from germline, CDR1 is MNHEY and CDR2 is SMNVEV (reference sequence). This CDR3 contains 13 residues. The V gene lost 2 bases and the J gene lost 5 bases, with 6 bases spanning the gap. The CDR3 is CASSLGGTGELFF. The CDR3 region has the DNA TGTGCCAGCAGTTTAGGAGGGACCGGGGAGCTGTTTTTT.

This chain links TRBV5-8 with TRBJ2-2, with TRBD1 matching 8 bases. Trimming cost V 4 bases and J 1 base; bases outside gene matches: 3. This CDR3 is 15 amino acids long. The germline CDR1 and CDR2 sequences are SGHTS and YDEGEE. CDR3 DNA: TGTGCCAGCAGCCCGGGACAGGTGAACACCGGGGAGCTGTTTTTT. Translation: CASSPGQVNTGELFF.

This clonotype has a count of ten or more. In DNA form, the CDR3 reads TGTGCCAGCAGTCACTACCGACAGGGAGGCAGCGATGAGCAGTTCTTC. It is translated as CASSHYRQGGSDEQFF. The chain uses TRBV12-3 or TRBV12-4 and TRBJ2-1; TRBD1 is a possible D gene (7 bases). V was clipped by 5 bases and J by 8 bases, with 22 bases between them. This CDR3 comprises 16 residues.

This clonotype was counted a few times. The chain couples TRBV12-3 or TRBV12-4 to TRBJ1-2, with 9 bases lining up with TRBD1. Trimming took 5 bases from V and 6 from J; bases not matched to a gene: 10. This CDR3 spans 15 amino acids. Written as DNA, the CDR3 is TGTGCCAGCAGTCCATCAACAGGGGGCGCCGATGGCTACACCTTC. It translates to CASSPSTGGADGYTF.

This clonotype was found many times. One end of the junction fails to match germline, which may point to a read error. V is TRBV27 and J is TRBJ2-1; 8 bases are a match to TRBD1. The CDR3 spans 13 residues. Germline CDR1 and CDR2: MNHEY and SMNVEV (reference sequence). Here the CDR3 reads CASSFPTGDRLIF. CDR3 sequence (DNA): TGTGCCAGCAGTTTCCCTACGGGGGACAGGTTGATCTTC.

This clonotype was counted ten times or more. The chain is built from TRBV25-1 and TRBJ1-4; a possible D gene is TRBD1 (6 bases). From germline, CDR1 is MGHDK and CDR2 SYGVNS. This CDR3 spans 17 amino acids. The V end was cut by 1 base, the J end by 8 bases, with 20 bases between. This chain's CDR3 is CASSEWVRGLAQEKLFF. The DNA for the CDR3 is TGTGCCAGCAGTGAATGGGTCAGGGGCCTTGCCCAAGAAAAACTGTTTTTT.

In this sample, this clonotype turned up a few times. The rearrangement joins TRBV10-1 to TRBJ2-1; D is uncertain. Trimming left V 0 bases short and J 6 bases short, with 18 bases between. Germline V gene sequence: CDR1 WNHNN, CDR2 SYGVQD (reference sequence). This CDR3 is built from 17 residues. Here the CDR3 reads CASSESIPAPVSNEQFF. The CDR3, as DNA: TGCGCCAGCAGTGAGTCGATCCCGGCGCCCGTCTCCAATGAGCAGTTCTTC.

This clonotype was seen many times. V gene TRBV12-3 or TRBV12-4 combines with J gene TRBJ1-2; a weak D match, TRBD1 (6 bases). Trimming pared 1 base from V and 3 bases from J, leaving 18 bases between. CDR3 length: 17 residues. Written as DNA, the CDR3 is TGTGCCAGCAGTTTAGATCCGGGACACATCCCTCACTATGGCTACACCTTC. Encoded protein: CASSLDPGHIPHYGYTF.

This clonotype has at least ten counts. The chain has TRBV3-1 and TRBJ2-7, with 10 bases identical to TRBD2. The CDR3 is 14 residues long. Germline V gene data show CDR1 as LGHDT and CDR2 as YNNKEL (reference sequence). V shed 1 base and J 5 bases; nucleotides not matched to a gene: 2. The CDR3 is CASSQALAGHEQYF. The CDR3 region has the DNA TGTGCCAGCAGCCAAGCACTAGCGGGACACGAGCAGTACTTC.

This clonotype came up many times. This chain connects TRBV6-5 to TRBJ1-1; a weak D match, TRBD1 (5 bases). Trimming cost V 2 bases and J 1 base, with 8 bases left between them. Germline CDR1 and CDR2: MNHEY and SVGAGI. The CDR3 has 14 amino acids. The CDR3 DNA follows: TGTGCCAGCAGTTACGATGGGGGGAACACTGAAGCTTTCTTT. This gives the protein CASSYDGGNTEAFF.

About this clonotype: This may be a read error: a much more frequent sequence differs by one nucleotide. The V gene is TRBV10-3, the J gene TRBJ2-5; D perhaps matches TRBD2 (5 bases). Germline CDR1 and CDR2: ENHRY and SYGVKD. The length of the CDR3 is 13 residues. The CDR3 DNA reads as TGTACCACCTTTTCGAGGGAGTCGGAGACCCAGTACTTC. It codes for CTTFSRESETQYF.

This clonotype appeared a few times. The chain recombines TRBV7-2 with TRBJ1-1; D call uncertain. CDR3 length equals 15 residues. Trimming left V 3 bases short and J 0 bases short, with 11 bases between. The germline V gene has CDR1 SGHTA and CDR2 FQGNSA. This CDR3 is CASSFKLPMNTEAFF. Written as DNA, the CDR3 is TGTGCCAGCAGCTTCAAGTTACCAATGAACACTGAAGCTTTCTTT.

In this sample, this clonotype turned up a few times. The rearrangement joins TRBV14 to TRBJ2-1; a possible D gene is TRBD2 (5 bases). The germline V gene has CDR1 SGHDN and CDR2 FVKESK. V lost 3 bases, J lost 8 bases, and 11 bases lay in between. The CDR3 consists of 13 residues. In DNA, the CDR3 is TGTGCCAGCAGCCATCTCGGGGTGGATGAGCAGTTCTTC. It translates to CASSHLGVDEQFF.

This clonotype was found many times. The chain recombines TRBV19 with TRBJ1-1; a possible D gene is TRBD1 (6 bases). The CDR3 contains 14 residues. V was shortened by 5 bases and J by 6 bases, with 16 bases between the two germline ends. The germline V gene encodes CDR1 LNHDA and CDR2 SQIVND (reference sequence). The DNA of the CDR3 is TGTGCCAGTAGTGCCCTGTACAGGGCCCCTGAAGCTTTCTTT. Its protein is CASSALYRAPEAFF.

This clonotype was seen many times. In DNA form, the CDR3 reads TGCAGTGCTAAACCCGGGACACCACGGCAGTACTTC. Translation: CSAKPGTPRQYF. This chain connects TRBV20-1 to TRBJ2-7; possibly TRBD1 for D (6 bases). Germline loops: CDR1 DFQATT, CDR2 SNEGSKA (reference sequence). Deletions cut 4 bases from V and 9 bases from J, with 16 bases between. The CDR3 loop spans 12 amino acids.

This clonotype was observed at least ten times. V is TRBV18 and J is TRBJ1-1; unclear D gene. The V and J ends lost 2 bases and 5 bases respectively, with 12 bases between them. The germline V gene encodes CDR1 KGHSH and CDR2 LQKENI. The CDR3 has 14 residues. CDR3 sequence reads: CASSPSQMGTEAFF. CDR3 DNA sequence: TGTGCCAGCTCACCAAGTCAAATGGGGACTGAAGCTTTCTTT.

This clonotype occurred many times. One end of the junction does not line up with germline, which may come from a read error. The chain combines TRBV20-1 with TRBJ1-1; D call uncertain. There are 13 residues in the CDR3. Germline V CDR1 and CDR2: DFQATT, SNEGSKA (reference sequence). The CDR3 spells CSAREPLGPRSGF. The CDR3, as DNA: TGCAGTGCTAGAGAACCCCTCGGGCCTCGATCCGGCTTT.

This clonotype was counted many times. The chain is built from TRBV6-5 and TRBJ1-5, with D tentatively TRBD1 (5 bases). V dropped 0 bases and J dropped 4 bases, with 7 bases sitting between them. The CDR3 length is 14 residues. Germline V gene sequence: CDR1 MNHEY, CDR2 SVGAGI. The CDR3 nucleotides read TGTGCCAGCAGTTACTCGGCAGGGAATCAGCCCCAGCATTTT. It translates to CASSYSAGNQPQHF.

This clonotype has more than one count but fewer than ten. The chain carries TRBV21-1 and TRBJ2-7. TRBV21-1 is assigned pseudogene status. CDR3 length: 11 amino acids. The CDR3 DNA reads TGTGCCAGCAGCATAACCTACGAGCAGTACTTC. This codes for CASSITYEQYF.

To note about this clonotype: Given a much more abundant clone one base away, this may be a read error. This chain uses TRBV30 with TRBJ2-2; D is unresolved. The germline gives CDR1 GTSNPN, CDR2 SVGIG (reference sequence). The CDR3 has 12 amino acids. The CDR3 loop reads CAWSQNTEELFF. CDR3 in DNA: TGTGCCTGGAGCCAGAACACCGAGGAGCTGTTTTTT.

This chain joins TRBV6-5 and TRBJ1-2; no clear D gene. The CDR3 runs 14 residues. Germline V gene data show CDR1 as MNHEY and CDR2 as SVGAGI. Trimming pared 0 bases from V and 4 bases from J, leaving 9 bases between. Written as DNA, the CDR3 is TGTGCCAGCAGTTACTCCCTGGAAGGCTATGGCTACACCTTC. Protein sequence: CASSYSLEGYGYTF.

This clonotype was observed many times. V usage is TRBV7-6 and J usage is TRBJ2-7; TRBD1 aligns across 9 bases. Germline V gene sequence: CDR1 SGHVS, CDR2 FNYEAQ. The J segment lost 3 bases and the V segment lost 5 bases, leaving 5 bases of the junction unmatched. The length of the CDR3 is 14 residues. This CDR3 reads CASSEGQGGYEQYF. CDR3 DNA sequence: TGTGCCAGCAGCGAGGGACAGGGTGGCTACGAGCAGTACTTC. Combining the CDR3 with reference TRBV7-6 and TRBJ2-7 gives the whole variable domain GAGVSQSPRYKVTKRGQDVALRCDPISGHVSLYWYRQALGQGPEFLTYFNYEAQQDKSGLPNDRFSAERPEGSISTLTIQRTEQRDSAMYRCASSEGQGGYEQYFGPGTRLTVT.

This clonotype was observed many times. The chain couples TRBV29-1 to TRBJ2-3, with D possibly matching TRBD2 (5 bases). V was pared by 4 bases and J by 9 bases, with 20 bases between. The CDR3 is 14 residues long. Germline assignment: CDR1 SQVTM and CDR2 ANQGSEA. CDR3 nucleotides: TGCAGCGTTGCCCCCGATCGTACCGGAGGCACGCAGTATTTT. It yields the protein CSVAPDRTGGTQYF.

This clonotype was found many times. This chain links TRBV12-3 or TRBV12-4 with TRBJ1-2, with D hard to call. With 2 bases removed from V and 6 bases from J, the gap between germline ends came to 10 bases. The CDR3 runs 13 residues. CDR3 amino acids: CASSLSGPHGYTF. The CDR3 DNA reads TGTGCCAGCAGTTTAAGTGGGCCCCATGGCTACACCTTC.